This is a list of T cell receptor beta chains from one sample in a study of blood T cell repertoires in COVID-19. The repertoire was sequenced with immunoSEQ multiplex PCR; TCRdb's copy has only in-frame clones and lacks some. This table has a few hundred thousand clones, around 90% appearing once. Sequenced input: peripheral blood. The receptor set was obtained from a man aged 35 to 55 with acute or convalescent COVID-19. Each CDR3 is given with its conserved first and last residue. A D gene is named only where the DNA matches it firmly. Some rows mark clone size as missing; the rest say once, few, many or name a class of expanded clone.

d_call,j_call,v_call,clone_size,cdr3_aa,cdr3_nt
TRBD1,TRBJ1-2,TRBV6-5,-,CASHDRGFDYGYTF,TGTGCCAGCCACGACAGGGGGTTTGACTATGGCTACACCTTC
TRBD2,TRBJ2-7,TRBV6-5,-,CASSSSGEYEQYF,TGTGCCAGCAGCTCAAGCGGGGAATACGAGCAGTACTTC
TRBD1,TRBJ1-4,TRBV18,-,CASSPRGQRTNEKLFF,TGTGCCAGCTCACCTCGGGGACAGCGCACTAATGAAAAACTGTTTTTT
TRBD1,TRBJ2-7,TRBV24-1,-,CATSGHRGREQYF,TGTGCCACCAGTGGTCACAGGGGCCGGGAGCAGTACTTC
-,TRBJ1-2,TRBV5-6,-,CASSPQRVYGYTF,TGTGCCAGCAGCCCGCAACGCGTCTATGGCTACACCTTC
-,TRBJ1-2,TRBV4-3,-,CASSQGGSYGDTYYGYTF,TGCGCCAGCAGCCAAGGGGGTAGCTACGGGGACACTTACTATGGCTACACCTTC
-,TRBJ2-2,TRBV12-3/TRBV12-4,-,CASNYMTGELFF,TGTGCCAGCAACTACATGACCGGGGAGCTGTTTTTT
-,TRBJ1-2,TRBV28,-,CASRLQGEVYGYTF,TGTGCCAGCAGGCTACAGGGAGAGGTCTATGGCTACACCTTC
-,TRBJ1-1,TRBV19,-,CASSPSSAGENTEAFF,TGTGCCAGTAGTCCCTCCTCCGCAGGGGAGAACACTGAAGCTTTCTTT
-,TRBJ1-1,TRBV28,-,CASSGLTNTEAFF,TGTGCCAGCAGCGGGTTAACGAACACTGAAGCTTTCTTT
-,TRBJ2-1,TRBV18,-,CASSPGTRQEQFF,TGTGCCAGCTCACCCGGGACACGCCAGGAGCAGTTCTTC
TRBD1,TRBJ1-4,TRBV4-2,-,CASSQDEGGGEKLFF,TGTGCCAGCAGCCAAGATGAAGGGGGCGGGGAAAAACTGTTTTTT
TRBD1,TRBJ1-1,TRBV27,-,CASSLGTGPASFF,TGTGCCAGCAGTCTAGGGACAGGGCCGGCATCTTTCTTT
-,TRBJ2-7,TRBV27,-,CASSPLRQIYEQYF,TGTGCCAGCAGTCCCCTCCGACAGATCTACGAGCAGTACTTC
-,TRBJ1-6,TRBV5-1,-,CASSLGASSSYNSPLHF,TGCGCCAGCAGCTTGGGGGCGAGTAGCTCCTATAATTCACCCCTCCACTTT
-,TRBJ2-4,TRBV9,once,CASSGPGSQNIQYF,TGTGCCAGCAGCGGGCCGGGAAGTCAAAACATTCAGTACTTC
TRBD2,TRBJ2-3,TRBV4-3,many,CASSPGLAGGPSTDTQYF,TGCGCCAGCAGCCCGGGACTAGCGGGGGGGCCGAGCACAGATACGCAGTATTTT
TRBD1,TRBJ2-1,TRBV4-2,-,CASSQRDRGGGDEQFF,TGTGCCAGCAGCCAACGAGACAGGGGGGGTGGAGATGAGCAGTTCTTC
-,TRBJ1-5,TRBV19,few,CASSSPTDNSNQPQHF,TGTGCCAGTAGTAGCCCGACTGATAATAGCAATCAGCCCCAGCATTTT
-,TRBJ2-1,TRBV4-2,-,CASTDLGGDEQFF,TGTGCCAGCACCGACTTAGGGGGAGATGAGCAGTTCTTC